This entry lists 25 T cell receptor beta chains sequenced from one sample in a study of blood T cell repertoires in COVID-19. TCRdb's copy holds only in-frame clones and misses some; the assay was immunoSEQ multiplex PCR. The sample contains roughly 440,000 clones, 88% of which appear only once. The specimen sequenced was peripheral blood. The receptors come from a woman aged 45-59 years with COVID-19, enrolled during active disease.

The CDR3 sequence is CASSTATGPKAEAFF. CDR3 in DNA: TGTGCCAGTAGTACCGCGACAGGACCAAAGGCTGAAGCTTTCTTT. The V call is TRBV19, the J call TRBJ1-1; tentatively, D is TRBD1 (6 bases). Between the trimmed V and J ends, which lost 4 bases and 6 bases, there was a span of 18 bases. This CDR3 is 15 amino acids long. CDR1 and CDR2 from the germline V gene are LNHDA and SQIVND (reference sequence).

The rearrangement uses TRBV11-2 and TRBJ1-6; D ambiguous. This CDR3 region has 13 residues. Germline CDR1 and CDR2: SGHAT and FQNNGV. V lost 5 bases to trimming and J lost 7 bases, with 9 bases between them. The CDR3 region has the DNA TGTGCCAGCAGCGGTTTCCGGAATTCACCCCTCCACTTT. Encoded protein: CASSGFRNSPLHF.

This clone appeared a single time. This same CDR3 is encoded by further DNA sequences in the sample. The V and J genes are TRBV9 and TRBJ2-3; the D is unclear. The CDR3 runs 15 residues. Germline loops: CDR1 SGDLS, CDR2 YYNGEE. V was pared by 0 bases and J by 2 bases, with 10 bases between. The CDR3 DNA sequence: TGTGCCAGCAGCGTAGGAGGCGCATCCACAGATACGCAGTATTTT. As protein: CASSVGGASTDTQYF.

The CDR3 here is CATSRGGPLEGYTF. The CDR3 DNA reads as TGTGCCACCAGCAGGGGAGGGCCTTTAGAGGGCTACACCTTC. V and J are TRBV15 and TRBJ1-2; D gene unclear. Trimming removed 3 bases from V and 8 bases from J, with 16 bases in between. CDR1 is LNHNV, CDR2 YYDKDF, per germline (reference sequence). This CDR3 is 14 amino acids long.

This clone was counted a single time. The chain carries TRBV5-1 and TRBJ2-1; 8 bases line up with TRBD2. The CDR3 spans 15 residues. The ends lost 4 bases at V and 7 bases at J; junction bases unmatched: 10. Germline V CDR1 and CDR2: SGHRS, YFSETQ. The CDR3 spells CASSDTAAGANEQFF. Written as DNA, the CDR3 is TGCGCCAGCAGCGACACGGCAGCGGGGGCTAATGAGCAGTTCTTC.

The V and J genes are TRBV28 and TRBJ1-2; 7 nucleotides align to TRBD1. After removal of 3 bases from V and 5 bases from J, the junction contained 6 bases not matched to a gene. The CDR3 loop spans 14 amino acids. CDR1 and CDR2 (germline): MDHEN, SYDVKM. CDR3: CASSFYRGAYGYTF. The CDR3 nucleotides are TGTGCCAGCAGTTTCTACAGGGGCGCTTATGGCTACACCTTC.

The chain carries TRBV28 and TRBJ2-7; D unclear. The CDR3 covers 12 residues. Germline lookup yields CDR1 MDHEN and CDR2 SYDVKM. V lost 6 bases to trimming and J lost 3 bases, with 9 bases between them. CDR3 nucleotides: TGTGCCAGCAGCCCCGCGATCTACGAGCAGTACTTC. Protein sequence: CASSPAIYEQYF.

The chain carries TRBV5-4 and TRBJ2-3, with a possible D match to TRBD2 (6 bases). V was trimmed by 3 bases and J by 1 base, leaving 9 bases between them. Germline-derived CDR1 and CDR2 are SGHNT and YYREEE (reference sequence). The CDR3 spans 14 residues. In DNA, the CDR3 is TGTGCCAGCAGCTGGTCGGGGGGCACAGATACGCAGTATTTT. This translates into CASSWSGGTDTQYF.

CDR3 amino acids: CAISGDTRSWNEQFF. The CDR3 DNA reads as TGTGCCATCAGTGGAGACACACGATCGTGGAATGAGCAGTTCTTC. The V gene is TRBV10-3, the J gene TRBJ2-1; unclear D gene. Germline CDR1 and CDR2: ENHRY and SYGVKD. This CDR3 contains 15 residues. Trimming removed 4 bases at V and 7 bases at J, with 17 bases between.

J is TRBJ1-2 and V is TRBV30, with D unresolved. Between the trimmed V and J ends, which lost 4 bases and 7 bases, there was a span of 7 bases. The germline CDR1 and CDR2 sequences are GTSNPN and SVGIG (reference sequence). The CDR3 runs to 10 residues. The CDR3 here is CAWKAVGYTF. The DNA of the CDR3 is TGTGCCTGGAAAGCGGTTGGCTACACCTTC. The full variable domain, rest sourced from reference TRBV30 and TRBJ1-2, is SQTIHQWPATLVQPVGSPLSLECTVEGTSNPNLYWYRQAAGRGLQLLFYSVGIGQISSEVPQNLSASRPQDRQFILSSKKLLLSDSGFYLCAWKAVGYTFGSGTRLTVV.

The chain recombines TRBV7-9 with TRBJ1-2, with unresolved D. The CDR3 has 14 residues. From germline, CDR1 is SEHNR and CDR2 FQNEAQ (reference sequence). V shed 1 base and J shed 8 bases, with 14 bases lying between them. DNA of the CDR3: TGTGCCAGCAGCTTAGGACGGCAAGTGGAGGGCTACACCTTC. The encoded protein is CASSLGRQVEGYTF. The whole variable domain, filled in from reference TRBV7-9 and TRBJ1-2, reads DTGVSQNPRHKITKRGQNVTFRCDPISEHNRLYWYRQTLGQGPEFLTYFQNEAQLEKSRLLSDRFSAERPKGSFSTLEIQRTEQGDSAMYLCASSLGRQVEGYTFGSGTRLTVV.

The rearrangement uses TRBV10-3 and TRBJ1-3; TRBD1 agrees at 7 bases. The CDR3 loop spans 17 amino acids. In germline, CDR1 is ENHRY, CDR2 SYGVKD. V lost 4 bases to trimming and J lost 0 bases; unmatched junction nucleotides: 9. The CDR3: CAISGSQGLNSGNTIYF. Written as DNA, the CDR3 is TGTGCCATCAGTGGTTCACAGGGGCTTAACTCTGGAAACACCATATATTTT.

The chain combines TRBV9 with TRBJ1-2, with TRBD1 as a possible D gene (6 bases). V was pared by 4 bases and J by 5 bases, with 12 bases between. This CDR3 has 13 amino acids. CDR1 and CDR2 from the germline V gene are SGDLS and YYNGEE. The CDR3 loop reads CASSPRTAYGYTF. DNA of the CDR3: TGTGCCAGCAGCCCGCGGACAGCGTATGGCTACACCTTC.

The chain recombines TRBV16 with TRBJ1-2, with D possibly matching TRBD1 (5 bases). CDR1 and CDR2 from the germline V gene are KGHSY and FQNENV. With 4 bases removed from V and 2 bases from J, the gap between germline ends came to 11 bases. The CDR3 contains 14 residues. CDR3 residues: CASSPRSGNYGYTF. CDR3 nucleotide sequence: TGTGCCAGCAGCCCCCGCTCAGGGAACTATGGCTACACCTTC.

This clone is a singleton in its sample. The genes are TRBV2 and TRBJ2-1; TRBD2 agrees at 7 bases. This CDR3 comprises 17 residues. V trimming: 6 bases; J trimming: 0 bases; junction bases outside the gene matches: 11. CDR1 SNHLY and CDR2 FYNNEI come from the germline V gene. In DNA form, the CDR3 reads TGTGCCAGCAGGGGCTCCGGGCGGGGGAGCTCCTACAATGAGCAGTTCTTC. Encoded protein: CASRGSGRGSSYNEQFF.

The rearrangement links TRBV5-1 to TRBJ2-2; tentatively, D is TRBD1 (6 bases). CDR1 and CDR2 (germline): SGHRS, YFSETQ. The CDR3 extends over 15 amino acids. The V end was cut by 0 bases, the J end by 6 bases, with 12 bases between. CDR3 sequence: CASSLARQVAGELFF. The CDR3 DNA reads as TGCGCCAGCAGCTTGGCACGACAGGTGGCCGGGGAGCTGTTTTTT. Combining the CDR3 with reference TRBV5-1 and TRBJ2-2 gives the whole variable domain KAGVTQTPRYLIKTRGQQVTLSCSPISGHRSVSWYQQTPGQGLQFLFEYFSETQRNKGNFPGRFSGRQFSNSRSEMNVSTLELGDSALYLCASSLARQVAGELFFGEGSRLTVL.

This clone is a singleton in its sample. The chain employs TRBV28 and TRBJ2-1, with TRBD2 as a possible D gene (6 bases). Germline loops: CDR1 MDHEN, CDR2 SYDVKM. The V and J ends lost 8 bases and 3 bases respectively, with 11 bases between them. The CDR3 has 13 amino acids. The chain's CDR3 is CASGGIGYNEQFF. DNA for the CDR3: TGTGCCAGCGGGGGGATCGGCTACAATGAGCAGTTCTTC.

The chain uses TRBV29-1 and TRBJ1-5, with TRBD1 identical over 8 bases. J was trimmed by 0 bases and V by 6 bases; bases with no gene match: 16. The CDR3 runs to 18 residues. Germline CDR1 reads SQVTM; CDR2 reads ANQGSEA. The DNA of the CDR3 is TGCAGCGTACTGCTGACAGGGGAGGAAACATATAGCAATCAGCCCCAGCATTTT. It codes for CSVLLTGEETYSNQPQHF.

J is TRBJ2-1 and V is TRBV4-1, with D possibly being TRBD1 (6 bases). CDR1 and CDR2 from the germline V gene are MGHRA and YSYEKL. This CDR3 has 17 amino acids. V shed 2 bases and J shed 4 bases, with 18 bases lying between them. The CDR3: CASSQLEDSSPYNEQFF. In nucleotides, the CDR3 is TGCGCCAGCAGCCAACTAGAGGACAGCAGCCCATACAATGAGCAGTTCTTC.

The V and J genes are TRBV6-6 and TRBJ2-2, with 9 nucleotides matching TRBD2. V shed 5 bases, J shed 4 bases, and the junction held 8 bases outside the gene matches. The length of the CDR3 is 16 residues. Germline V gene sequence: CDR1 MNHNY, CDR2 SVGAGI (reference sequence). The CDR3, as DNA: TGTGCCAGCAGTCGAATAGCGGGGGCCTCCACCGGGGAGCTGTTTTTT. Protein product: CASSRIAGASTGELFF.

About this clone: Within the sample, other DNA sequences also encode this same CDR3. This sequence joins TRBV14 and TRBJ1-1; 10 bases align to TRBD1. Per the germline V gene, CDR1 is SGHDN and CDR2 is FVKESK. The CDR3 consists of 14 residues. V trimming: 4 bases; J trimming: 4 bases; junction bases outside the gene matches: 3. Here the CDR3 DNA reads TGTGCCAGCAGCCTCCGGACAGGGGGCACTGAAGCTTTCTTT. Translating it yields CASSLRTGGTEAFF.

This chain links TRBV11-2 with TRBJ1-1; D is perhaps TRBD1 (5 bases). Germline V CDR1 and CDR2: SGHAT, FQNNGV. The CDR3 runs to 14 residues. The ends were cut back, 4 bases at V and 8 bases at J, with 17 bases in the middle. The CDR3 nucleotides are TGTGCCAGCAGCTACACGCGACAGACCCGAGAAGCTTTCTTT. Its protein product is CASSYTRQTREAFF.

The CDR3 DNA reads as TGCGCCAGCAGCTTGGCCGAGCAGACCCAGTACTTC. Translated, it gives CASSLAEQTQYF. The chain couples TRBV5-1 to TRBJ2-5; D is ambiguous. The CDR3 has 12 residues. Germline CDR1 is SGHRS and CDR2 is YFSETQ. V lost 0 bases to trimming and J lost 6 bases, with 6 bases between them.

The chain is built from TRBV2 and TRBJ1-4; D gene unclear. The germline CDR1 and CDR2 sequences are SNHLY and FYNNEI. The ends were cut back, 4 bases at V and 4 bases at J, with 13 bases in the middle. This CDR3 region has 15 residues. The CDR3 region has the DNA TGTGCCAGCAGTGCTACCGAGGCTAATAATGAAAAACTGTTTTTT. It is translated as CASSATEANNEKLFF.

This sequence joins TRBV12-3 or TRBV12-4 and TRBJ1-1; D is perhaps TRBD1 (5 bases). The CDR3 loop spans 13 amino acids. Trimming took off 6 bases at V and 4 bases at J, with 12 bases between the two ends. The CDR3 DNA sequence: TGTGCCAGCAGCATTACAGGATTCACTGAAGCTTTCTTT. This gives the protein CASSITGFTEAFF.